The 7 T cell receptor beta chains presented below share a single source sample, sequenced in a study of T cells after yellow fever vaccination. Via MiXCR, TCRdb re-called the 5' RACE reads, giving one row per CDR3 protein. The sample yields around 300,000 distinct CDR3 sequences, approximately 4% seen once. The sequencing used PBMCs, collected 5 days after the yellow fever booster vaccination. These receptors all stem from a man between 18 and 35 years old who received the YFV17D yellow fever vaccine.

This clonotype was counted between two and nine times. The chain recombines TRBV7-3 with TRBJ2-3; 8 bases are shared with TRBD2. This CDR3 spans 16 amino acids. CDR1 SGHTA and CDR2 FQGTGA come from the germline V gene. V was clipped by 2 bases and J by 0 bases; unmatched bases: 4. CDR3 in amino acids: CASSLGVAGSTDTQYF. The CDR3 region has the DNA TGTGCCAGCAGCTTAGGAGTAGCGGGGAGCACAGATACGCAGTATTTT.

The genes are TRBV7-2 and TRBJ2-1, with D hard to call. The V end lost 8 bases, the J end lost 0 bases, and 14 bases lay between the germline ends. The CDR3 spans 15 residues. Per the germline V gene, CDR1 is SGHTA and CDR2 is FQGNSA. The DNA of the CDR3 is TGTGCCAGCCAAGAGACCTCGGTCTCCTACAATGAGCAGTTCTTC. Protein product: CASQETSVSYNEQFF.

This clonotype was counted at least ten times. V gene TRBV30 combines with J gene TRBJ1-6; TRBD1 matches 7 bases. Germline CDR1 GTSNPN, CDR2 SVGIG (reference sequence). The CDR3 has 16 amino acids. Trimming removed 0 bases from V and 9 bases from J; junction bases left unmatched: 11. CDR3 loop: CAWSVLPRGNISPLHF. For the CDR3, the DNA is TGTGCCTGGAGTGTACTCCCCAGGGGGAATATTTCACCCCTCCACTTT.

This chain uses TRBV9 with TRBJ1-4; a weak D match, TRBD1 (6 bases). CDR3 length: 12 amino acids. Trimming stripped 7 bases from V and 7 bases from J, with 11 bases between. Germline CDR1 reads SGDLS; CDR2 reads YYNGEE. The CDR3 DNA follows: TGTGCCAGCGGTAAACAGGGTGAAAAACTGTTTTTT. Translated, it gives CASGKQGEKLFF.

This clonotype occurred many times. The V and J genes are TRBV18 and TRBJ2-3, with 7 positions matching TRBD1. Germline V lookup: CDR1 KGHSH, CDR2 LQKENI. This CDR3 spans 16 amino acids. The V and J ends lost 2 bases and 3 bases, in that order; junction bases with no gene match: 8. CDR3 loop: CASSPEGQAWTDTQYF. CDR3 DNA sequence: TGTGCCAGCTCACCAGAAGGACAGGCTTGGACAGATACGCAGTATTTT. Full variable domain (rest looked up from reference TRBV18 and TRBJ2-3): NAGVMQNPRHLVRRRGQEARLRCSPMKGHSHVYWYRQLPEEGLKFMVYLQKENIIDESGMPKERFSAEFPKEGPSILRIQQVVRGDSAAYFCASSPEGQAWTDTQYFGPGTRLTVL.

This clonotype came up a few times. The V and J genes are TRBV27 and TRBJ2-5, with TRBD2 as a possible D gene (5 bases). Germline loops: CDR1 MNHEY, CDR2 SMNVEV (reference sequence). Trimming took 3 bases from V and 3 from J, leaving 17 bases between them. The CDR3 loop spans 16 amino acids. CDR3 in DNA: TGTGCCAGCAGTTTCGTCGGCCGGCCACTAGAAGAGACCCAGTACTTC. It codes for CASSFVGRPLEETQYF.

This clonotype was detected only a few times. The chain links TRBV9 to TRBJ1-5; D uncertain. The CDR3 is 13 amino acids. Trimming removed 4 bases at V and 4 bases at J, with 9 bases between. Germline V gene sequence: CDR1 SGDLS, CDR2 YYNGEE. Here the CDR3 DNA reads TGTGCCAGCAGCCGAAGACTGAATCAGCCCCAGCATTTT. This translates into CASSRRLNQPQHF.